The 14 T cell receptor beta chains below were found in one sample sequenced in a study of shared clonotypes between healthy human individuals. TCRdb's table, derived via immunoSEQ multiplex PCR, lists solely in-frame clones and lacks some. This sample yields a few million clones, of which over 90% are seen a single time; 0.3% to 0.4% belongs to the top ten. What was sequenced was naive CD4+ T cells from PBMCs. As for subset: CD45RA+ positively selected. All receptors come from a man between 18 and 29 years old in good health. Some clones in this sample may be carry-over from other donors' samples.

The genes are TRBV4-3 and TRBJ2-2, with 13 bases matching TRBD2. J lost 4 bases, V lost 5 bases, and 13 bases had no gene match. Per germline, CDR1 LGHNA and CDR2 YSLEER. CDR3 length: 19 amino acids. CDR3 sequence (DNA): TGCGCCAGCAGCGATCCCGGGACTAGCGGGACTGTCGGCACCGGGGAGCTGTTTTTT. Amino acids: CASSDPGTSGTVGTGELFF.

The sample holds a few counts of this clone. The sample has other DNA sequences that encode this CDR3 too. This sequence joins TRBV5-6 and TRBJ2-1; the D is unclear. V lost 2 bases, J lost 3 bases, and 0 bases lay in between. CDR1 and CDR2 (germline): SGHDT, YYEEEE. This CDR3 is built from 11 residues. The CDR3 loop is CASSFYNEQFF. CDR3 nucleotide sequence: TGTGCCAGCAGCTTCTACAATGAGCAGTTCTTC. The full variable domain, in which reference TRBV5-6 and TRBJ2-1 provide the parts outside the CDR3, is DAGVTQSPTHLIKTRGQQVTLRCSPKSGHDTVSWYQQALGQGPQFIFQYYEEEERQRGNFPDRFSGHQFPNYSSELNVNALLLGDSALYLCASSFYNEQFFGPGTRLTVL.

The V gene is TRBV5-5, the J gene TRBJ2-2; 15 positions agree with TRBD2. The V segment lost 3 bases and the J segment 6 bases; nucleotides outside the gene matches: 3. Per germline, CDR1 SGHKS and CDR2 YYEKEE (reference sequence). CDR3 size: 16 residues. The CDR3 is CASSSGLAGGPGELFF. The CDR3 DNA reads as TGTGCCAGCAGCTCGGGACTAGCGGGAGGTCCCGGGGAGCTGTTTTTT.

As to this clone: One end of the junction is discordant with germline, which a read error may explain. Other nucleotide sequences from this sample produce the same CDR3. The chain recombines TRBV15 with TRBJ1-5; D gene unclear. The CDR3 contains 13 residues. Looked up from germline, CDR1 is LNHNV and CDR2 is YYDKDF (reference sequence). CDR3 nucleotides: TGTGCCACCAGCAGAGAGGGCAATCAACCCCAGCATTTT. Amino acid sequence: CATSREGNQPQHF.

The chain recombines TRBV6-4 with TRBJ2-1; TRBD2 agrees at 8 bases. V dropped 5 bases and J dropped 11; count of bases not matched to a gene: 11. Germline-derived CDR1 and CDR2 are MRHNA and SNTAGT. This CDR3 contains 14 residues. DNA for the CDR3: TGTGCCAGCAGTCTCAGCGGGAGTGTTCAAAAGCAGTTCTTC. It encodes CASSLSGSVQKQFF.

This clone is a singleton in its sample. Other DNA sequences in this specimen translate into the identical CDR3. J is TRBJ1-3 and V is TRBV5-1; D is ambiguous. This CDR3 region has 14 residues. Germline CDR1 and CDR2: SGHRS and YFSETQ. Trimming left V 0 bases short and J 4 bases short, with 8 bases between. CDR3 DNA sequence: TGCGCCAGCAGCTTGGCGGGCAGGGGAAACACCATATATTTT. Its translation: CASSLAGRGNTIYF.

This clone has only a few counts. V gene TRBV28 combines with J gene TRBJ1-1; TRBD1 is a possible D gene (5 bases). This CDR3 is 17 amino acids long. The V gene's germline CDR1 is MDHEN and CDR2 SYDVKM. Trimming removed 2 bases at V and 1 base at J, with 17 bases between. This CDR3 reads CASSLRGFGVKNTEAFF. The DNA for the CDR3 is TGTGCCAGCAGTTTAAGGGGCTTCGGGGTAAAGAACACTGAAGCTTTCTTT.

This clone turned up a few times. This CDR3 is also generated by other DNA sequences in the sample. V usage is TRBV9 and J usage is TRBJ1-1; a possible D gene is TRBD1 (5 bases). With 0 bases removed from V and 1 base from J, the gap between germline ends came to 10 bases. The CDR3 sequence is 15 residues long. Germline V gene data show CDR1 as SGDLS and CDR2 as YYNGEE. The CDR3 nucleotides are TGTGCCAGCAGCGTAGTTACGGGGCCGAACACTGAAGCTTTCTTT. Protein sequence: CASSVVTGPNTEAFF. The full variable domain, with the rest looked up from reference TRBV9 and TRBJ1-1, is DSGVTQTPKHLITATGQRVTLRCSPRSGDLSVYWYQQSLDQGLQFLIQYYNGEERAKGNILERFSAQQFPDLHSELNLSSLELGDSALYFCASSVVTGPNTEAFFGQGTRLTVV.

The chain links TRBV18 to TRBJ2-2; D possibly uses TRBD1 or TRBD2 (6 bases each). This CDR3 contains 17 residues. The V end was cut by 3 bases, the J end by 2 bases, with 16 bases between. The germline gives CDR1 KGHSH, CDR2 LQKENI. CDR3 protein: CASSPIGGHLNTGELFF. The CDR3 DNA reads as TGTGCCAGCTCACCGATCGGGGGACACTTAAACACCGGGGAGCTGTTTTTT.

The rearrangement uses TRBV28 and TRBJ2-6; no clear D gene. The CDR3 is 16 residues long. The V end lost 3 bases, the J end lost 0 bases, and 9 bases lay between the germline ends. Per the germline V gene, CDR1 is MDHEN and CDR2 is SYDVKM. CDR3 nucleotides: TGTGCCAGCAGTTTTAGCTTTCCCTCTGGGGCCAACGTCCTGACTTTC. It encodes CASSFSFPSGANVLTF.

This clone showed up just once. Other DNA sequences in the same sample also yield this CDR3. The chain links TRBV5-1 to TRBJ2-3; D is unclear. V dropped 1 base and J dropped 3 bases, with 12 bases sitting between them. CDR1 is SGHRS, CDR2 YFSETQ, per germline. The CDR3 length is 15 residues. The CDR3 loop reads CASSLSGASTDTQYF. CDR3 nucleotide sequence: TGCGCCAGCAGCTTGTCGGGCGCCTCGACAGATACGCAGTATTTT.

The chain couples TRBV7-3 to TRBJ2-3, with D perhaps TRBD2 (6 bases). Germline V CDR1 and CDR2: SGHTA, FQGTGA. V shed 4 bases and J shed 5 bases, with 10 bases lying between them. The CDR3 sequence is 13 residues long. The CDR3 nucleotides read TGTGCCAGCAGCTCAGAGGAGGGAGATACGCAGTATTTT. Translated, it gives CASSSEEGDTQYF.

This clone was seen a single time. The chain has TRBV5-6 and TRBJ2-5; 8 bases are shared with TRBD2. The J call is in doubt because the DNA end fits TRBJ2-7 better. Looked up from germline, CDR1 is SGHDT and CDR2 is YYEEEE. CDR3 length: 16 residues. CDR3 sequence reads: CASSLAGTRATYEQYF. The DNA for the CDR3 is TGTGCCAGCAGCTTGGCCGGGACTAGAGCGACGTACGAGCAGTACTTC.

This chain connects TRBV6-5 to TRBJ2-7; TRBD2 is a possible D gene (5 bases). Germline V gene lookup returns CDR1 MNHEY and CDR2 SVGAGI. The ends were cut back, 10 bases at V and 6 bases at J, with 13 bases in the middle. The CDR3 covers 11 residues. The CDR3 reads CATRAPGEQYF. CDR3 in DNA: TGTGCCACGAGGGCTCCGGGCGAGCAGTACTTC.